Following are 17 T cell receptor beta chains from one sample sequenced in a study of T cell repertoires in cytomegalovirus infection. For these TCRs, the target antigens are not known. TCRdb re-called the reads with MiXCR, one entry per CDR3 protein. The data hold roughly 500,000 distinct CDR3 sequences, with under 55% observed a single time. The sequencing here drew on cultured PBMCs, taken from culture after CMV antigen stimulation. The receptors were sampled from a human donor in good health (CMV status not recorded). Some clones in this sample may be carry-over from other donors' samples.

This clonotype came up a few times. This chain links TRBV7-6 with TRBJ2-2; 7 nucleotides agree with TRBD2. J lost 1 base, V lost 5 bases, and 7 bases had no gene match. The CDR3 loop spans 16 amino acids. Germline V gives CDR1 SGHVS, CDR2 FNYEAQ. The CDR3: CASSPWTSRNTGELFF. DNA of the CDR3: TGTGCCAGCAGCCCCTGGACTAGTCGGAACACCGGGGAGCTGTTTTTT.

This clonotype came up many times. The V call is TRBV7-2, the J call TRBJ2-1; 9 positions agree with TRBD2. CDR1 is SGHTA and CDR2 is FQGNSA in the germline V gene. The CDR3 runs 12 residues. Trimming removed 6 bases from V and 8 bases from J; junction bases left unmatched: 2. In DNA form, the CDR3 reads TGTGCCAGCAGTAGCGGGGGAGATGAGCAGTTCTTC. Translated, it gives CASSSGGDEQFF.

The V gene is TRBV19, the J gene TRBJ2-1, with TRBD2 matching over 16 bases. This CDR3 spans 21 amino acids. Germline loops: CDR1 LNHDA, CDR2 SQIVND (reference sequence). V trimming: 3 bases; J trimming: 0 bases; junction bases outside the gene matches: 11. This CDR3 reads CASSIGSGLAGGPSSYNEQFF. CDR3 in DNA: TGTGCCAGTAGTATTGGTTCGGGACTAGCGGGAGGGCCGAGCTCCTACAATGAGCAGTTCTTC.

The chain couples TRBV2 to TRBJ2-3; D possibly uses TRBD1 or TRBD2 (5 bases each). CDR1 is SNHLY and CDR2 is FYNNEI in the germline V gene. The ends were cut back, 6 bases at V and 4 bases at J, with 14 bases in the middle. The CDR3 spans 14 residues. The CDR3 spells CASRTREGPDTQYF. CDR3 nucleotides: TGTGCCAGCAGGACCCGAGAGGGGCCAGATACGCAGTATTTT.

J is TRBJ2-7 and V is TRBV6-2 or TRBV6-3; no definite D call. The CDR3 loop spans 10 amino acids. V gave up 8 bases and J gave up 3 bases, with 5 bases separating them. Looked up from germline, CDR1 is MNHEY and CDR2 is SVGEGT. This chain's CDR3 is CASARYEQYF. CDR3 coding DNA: TGTGCCAGCGCTCGCTACGAGCAGTACTTC.

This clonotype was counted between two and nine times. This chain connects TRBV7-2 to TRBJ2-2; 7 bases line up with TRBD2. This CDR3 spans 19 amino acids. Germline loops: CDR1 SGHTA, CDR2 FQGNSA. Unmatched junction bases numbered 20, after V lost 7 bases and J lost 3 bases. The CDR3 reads CASKAYGAGGGSYTGELFF. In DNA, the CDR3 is TGTGCCAGCAAAGCTTACGGGGCAGGCGGCGGGAGTTACACCGGGGAGCTGTTTTTT.

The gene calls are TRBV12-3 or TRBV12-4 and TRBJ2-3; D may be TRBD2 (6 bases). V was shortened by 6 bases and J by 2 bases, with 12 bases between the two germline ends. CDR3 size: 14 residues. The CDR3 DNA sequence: TGTGCCAGCAGGGGGGGAGGACCCACAGATACGCAGTATTTT. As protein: CASRGGGPTDTQYF.

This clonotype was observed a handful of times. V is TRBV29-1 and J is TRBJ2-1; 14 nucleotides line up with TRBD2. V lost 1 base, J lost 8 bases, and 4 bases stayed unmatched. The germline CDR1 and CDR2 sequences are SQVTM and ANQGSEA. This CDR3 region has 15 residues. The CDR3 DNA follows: TGCAGCGTTGAAGGGGGACTAGCGGGAGACGATGAGCAGTTCTTC. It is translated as CSVEGGLAGDDEQFF.

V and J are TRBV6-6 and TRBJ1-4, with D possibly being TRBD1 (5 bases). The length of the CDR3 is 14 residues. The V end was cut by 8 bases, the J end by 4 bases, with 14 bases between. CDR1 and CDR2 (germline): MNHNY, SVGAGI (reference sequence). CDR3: CASGGWYGNEKLFF. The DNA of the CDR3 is TGTGCCAGCGGGGGATGGTATGGTAATGAAAAACTGTTTTTT.

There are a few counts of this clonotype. In DNA, the CDR3 is TGTGCCAGCAGTTTTGGTCGAAAAGCTTTCTTT. It translates to CASSFGRKAFF. The chain joins TRBV6-2 or TRBV6-3 to TRBJ1-1; D call uncertain. In germline, CDR1 is MNHEY, CDR2 SVGEGT. There are 11 residues in the CDR3. The V and J ends lost 4 bases and 9 bases respectively, with 9 bases between them.

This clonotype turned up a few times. As DNA, the CDR3 is TGTGCTAGTGGTTCGCCTCCCGAGACAGGGCTGAAGGAGCAGTTCTTC. This gives the protein CASGSPPETGLKEQFF. The rearrangement uses TRBV12-5 and TRBJ2-1, with 7 bases lining up with TRBD1. The CDR3 runs to 16 residues. J was trimmed by 10 bases and V by 4 bases; bases with no gene match: 16. Germline values: CDR1 LGHNT, CDR2 FRNRAP. Complete variable domain (other parts from reference TRBV12-5 and TRBJ2-1): DARVTQTPRHKVTEMGQEVTMRCQPILGHNTVFWYRQTMMQGLELLAYFRNRAPLDDSGMPKDRFSAEMPDATLATLKIQPSEPRDSAVYFCASGSPPETGLKEQFFGPGTRLTVL.

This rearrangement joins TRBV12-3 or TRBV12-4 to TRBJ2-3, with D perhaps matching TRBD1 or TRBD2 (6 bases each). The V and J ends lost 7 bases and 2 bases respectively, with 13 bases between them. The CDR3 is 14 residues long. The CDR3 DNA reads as TGTGCCAGCACCCGGGGGCGGGTCACAGATACGCAGTATTTT. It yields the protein CASTRGRVTDTQYF.

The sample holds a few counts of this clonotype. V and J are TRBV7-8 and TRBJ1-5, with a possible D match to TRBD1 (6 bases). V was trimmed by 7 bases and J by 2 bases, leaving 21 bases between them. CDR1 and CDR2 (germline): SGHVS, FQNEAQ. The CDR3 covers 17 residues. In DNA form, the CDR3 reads TGTGCCAGCAAGGAGCACGGGGGGGGGGCTGGCAATCAGCCCCAGCATTTT. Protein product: CASKEHGGGAGNQPQHF.

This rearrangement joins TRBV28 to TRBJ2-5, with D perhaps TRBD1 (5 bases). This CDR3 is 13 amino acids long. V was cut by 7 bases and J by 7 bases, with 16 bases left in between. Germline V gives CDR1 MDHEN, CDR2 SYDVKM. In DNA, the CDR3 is TGTGCCAGCACCCCACCCGATACAGGGACCCAGTACTTC. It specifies CASTPPDTGTQYF. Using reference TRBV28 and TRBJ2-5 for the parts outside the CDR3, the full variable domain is DVKVTQSSRYLVKRTGEKVFLECVQDMDHENMFWYRQDPGLGLRLIYFSYDVKMKEKGDIPEGYSVSREKKERFSLILESASTNQTSMYLCASTPPDTGTQYFGPGTRLLVL.

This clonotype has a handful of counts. The DNA for the CDR3 is TGTGCCAGCAGTCATAACAGGGGAGAGACCCAGTACTTC. Protein: CASSHNRGETQYF. The chain uses TRBV12-3 or TRBV12-4 and TRBJ2-5; TRBD1 matches at 7 bases. This CDR3 comprises 13 residues. V trimming: 5 bases; J trimming: 4 bases; junction bases outside the gene matches: 4.

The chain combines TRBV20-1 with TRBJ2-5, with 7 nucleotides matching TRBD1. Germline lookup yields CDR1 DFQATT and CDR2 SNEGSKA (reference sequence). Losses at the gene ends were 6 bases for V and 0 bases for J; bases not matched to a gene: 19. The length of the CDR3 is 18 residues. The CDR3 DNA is TGCAGTGCGAAACAGGGGACCAACCCTGTGGGGTACCAAGAGACCCAGTACTTC. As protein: CSAKQGTNPVGYQETQYF.

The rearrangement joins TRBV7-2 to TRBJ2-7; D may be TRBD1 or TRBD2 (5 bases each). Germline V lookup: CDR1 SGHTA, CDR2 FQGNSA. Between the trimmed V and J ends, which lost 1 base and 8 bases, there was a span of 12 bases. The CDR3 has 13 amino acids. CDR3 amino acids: CASSLEGWGKQYF. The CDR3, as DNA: TGTGCCAGCAGCTTAGAGGGGTGGGGGAAGCAGTACTTC.